This TCR beta chain was identified in a study of cytomegalovirus exposure and HLA in healthy donors. Comments on this clone: No antigen is known for it.

Whole-study results and caveats: Reported performance of the classifier showed diagnosis of cytomegalovirus status with high specificity and sensitivity. The CMV antigen specificity of a few CMV-associated chains was confirmed through in vitro analysis. Despite most TCR sequences being rare, some public TCRs occurred in many donors.

The donors were part of the validation cohort of 120 or so subjects. That cohort was separate from the first cohort, which comprised several hundred subjects. CDR3 length: 15 residues. Germline V gene lookup returns CDR1 SEHNR and CDR2 FQNEAQ (reference sequence). J was trimmed by 0 bases and V by 6 bases; bases with no gene match: 3. Sequencing was performed with immunoSEQ multiplex PCR; in TCRdb, only in-frame clones are kept and a portion is missing. Of roughly 300,000 clones in the sample, roughly nine tenths were seen once. This clonotype was sampled from a woman between 25 and 40 years old in good health and CMV-seropositive. This chain uses TRBV7-9 with TRBJ2-3; 10 bases map to TRBD1. Input material: PBMCs. The CDR3 loop is CASRGTGASTDTQYF. The CDR3 bases are TGTGCCAGCAGAGGGACAGGGGCTAGCACAGATACGCAGTATTTT.